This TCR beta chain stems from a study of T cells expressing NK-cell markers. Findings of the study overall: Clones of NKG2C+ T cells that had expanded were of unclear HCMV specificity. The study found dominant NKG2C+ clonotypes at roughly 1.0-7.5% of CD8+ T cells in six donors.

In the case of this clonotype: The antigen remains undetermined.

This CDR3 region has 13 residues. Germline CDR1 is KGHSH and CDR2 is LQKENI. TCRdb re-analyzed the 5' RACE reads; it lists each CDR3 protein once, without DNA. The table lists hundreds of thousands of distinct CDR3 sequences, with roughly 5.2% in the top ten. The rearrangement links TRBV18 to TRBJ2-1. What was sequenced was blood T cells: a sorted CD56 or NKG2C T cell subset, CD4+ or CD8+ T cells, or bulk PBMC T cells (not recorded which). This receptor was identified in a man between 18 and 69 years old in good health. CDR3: CASSPSFDNEQFF.